This is a list of T cell receptor beta chains from one sample in a study of blood T cell repertoires in COVID-19. Generated by immunoSEQ multiplex PCR, the TCRdb table keeps only in-frame clones and is missing some. Of roughly 150,000 clones listed, about 91% were seen once; the top ten hold around a quarter. The sequenced material came from peripheral blood. The source is a human donor in a cohort sampled during active COVID-19. CDR3s include the opening cysteine and the closing phenylalanine or tryptophan. D genes are given only for firm matches. Clone size, where shown, is once, few, many, or a class for clones that have expanded.

V gene	D gene	J gene	clone size	CDR3 DNA	CDR3 protein
TRBV7-2	.	TRBJ1-6	.	TGTGCCAGCAGCTTAGGTTCGGGGGGGTCACCCCTCCACTTT	CASSLGSGGSPLHF
TRBV7-2	TRBD2	TRBJ2-2	once	TGTGCCAGCAGCTTACTAGCGGGGGGTTACACCGGGGAGCTGTTTTTT	CASSLLAGGYTGELFF
TRBV6-5	TRBD2	TRBJ2-3	.	TGTGCCAGCAGTTTCTTAGCGGGGGGGCCATCAGATACGCAGTATTTT	CASSFLAGGPSDTQYF
TRBV7-9	TRBD1	TRBJ1-5	.	TGTGCCAGCAGCCGAGGGGCAGGGGGCCAGCCCCAGCATTTT	CASSRGAGGQPQHF
TRBV7-6	TRBD1	TRBJ2-7	once	TGTGCCAGCAGCCCCACAGGGGCCTACGAGCAGTACTTC	CASSPTGAYEQYF
TRBV9	.	TRBJ2-7	.	TGTGCCAGCAGCGTAGACACAGGGAGCAACTACGAGCAGTACTTC	CASSVDTGSNYEQYF
TRBV6-5	.	TRBJ1-2	.	TGTGCCAGCAGACCCGGGGAGGGTTTTTTTGGCTACACCTTC	CASRPGEGFFGYTF
TRBV7-9	TRBD2	TRBJ2-5	.	TGTGCCACCACACGGAGCGGGGGCGGTGATCGGGAGACCCAGTACTTC	CATTRSGGGDRETQYF
TRBV18	.	TRBJ1-2	.	TGTGCCAGCTCACCATCGGAGATGATCTATGGCTACACCTTC	CASSPSEMIYGYTF
TRBV5-4	.	TRBJ2-7	once	TGTGCCAGCAGCTTCTCGGGACACAACTACGAGCAGTACTTC	CASSFSGHNYEQYF
TRBV6-6	TRBD1	TRBJ1-5	few	TGTGCCAGCAGTACCGGGACAGGGGGCAATCAGCCCCAGCATTTT	CASSTGTGGNQPQHF
TRBV7-7	.	TRBJ2-7	.	TGTGCCAGCAGCCCGCCTGAGCGGGCTTGGGAGCAGTACTTC	CASSPPERAWEQYF
TRBV19	TRBD2	TRBJ2-3	.	TGTGCCAGTACCCGCCGGGCGGGGGGTGCAGATACGCAGTATTTT	CASTRRAGGADTQYF
TRBV7-3	TRBD1	TRBJ2-6	few	TGTGCCAGCAGCCCAGGGACAGGGCGCCCTGGGGCCAACGTCCTGACTTTC	CASSPGTGRPGANVLTF
TRBV13	.	TRBJ1-4	.	TGTGCCAGCAGCCTCTTCAGCGTAAATGAAAAACTGTTTTTT	CASSLFSVNEKLFF
TRBV19	.	TRBJ2-5	.	TGTGCCAGTAGTGATAGCGGAAAAGAGACCCAGTACTTC	CASSDSGKETQYF
TRBV29-1	.	TRBJ1-2	.	TGCAGCATACGAAGGAGCTCGGAAGGCTACACCTTC	CSIRRSSEGYTF
TRBV6-6	TRBD1	TRBJ1-2	.	TGTGCCAGCAGTCAGCCGGGACAGGGTAACTATGGCTACACCTTC	CASSQPGQGNYGYTF
TRBV19	TRBD1	TRBJ1-2	once	TGTGCCAGTACCCTACAGACTTCCAGGACAGGGGATTTCTATGGCTACACCTTC	CASTLQTSRTGDFYGYTF
TRBV9	.	TRBJ2-7	.	TGTGCCAGCAGCGTAAGGGGCAGGAACGACGAGCAGTACTTC	CASSVRGRNDEQYF
TRBV16	.	TRBJ1-2	.	TGTGCCAGCAGCCAATCTTGGGGGGGAATCTACACCTTC	CASSQSWGGIYTF
TRBV7-2	TRBD1	TRBJ1-5	.	TGTGCCAGCAGCCAGGACAGGGTGAGCAATCAGCCCCAGCATTTT	CASSQDRVSNQPQHF
TRBV3-1/TRBV3-2	.	TRBJ2-2	.	TGTGCCAGCAGACAGAGCACGAACACCGGGGAGCTGTTTTTT	CASRQSTNTGELFF
TRBV4-3	.	TRBJ2-7	once	TGCGCCAGCAGCCAAGAGCGCCGGGACTCCTACGAGCAGTACTTC	CASSQERRDSYEQYF
TRBV7-2	.	TRBJ2-5	.	TGTGCCAGCAGCTTAGGGGAGATCCTCCGGGAGACCCAGTACTTC	CASSLGEILRETQYF
TRBV5-4	.	TRBJ2-7	.	TGTGCCAGCAGCGGCCGAGGAGGGGACTCCTACGAGCAGTACTTC	CASSGRGGDSYEQYF
TRBV30	.	TRBJ1-1	.	TGTGCCTGGAGTGTATGGGCAGGGGTACCGAACACTGAAGCTTTCTTT	CAWSVWAGVPNTEAFF